This is a list of T cell receptor beta chains from one sample in a study of vaccination effects on CD4 cells after COVID-19. The data were produced by immunoSEQ multiplex PCR, yet TCRdb's version contains in-frame clones alone and is incomplete. Of around 45,000 clones in the sample, 60% to 85% were seen once. Their antigen targets remain unknown. The input for sequencing was CD4+ T cells from PBMCs cultured without peptide, taken before COVID-19 vaccination. The receptors shown here come from a human donor who had a prior SARS-CoV-2 infection. Each CDR3 is given with its conserved first and last residue. A D gene is named only where the DNA matches it firmly. Only some rows state a clone size, as once, few, many or a class for expanded clones.

d_call: TRBD2
v_call: TRBV27
clone_size: NA
j_call: TRBJ2-1
cdr3_length: 17
cdr3_nt: TGTGCCAGCAGACCGATCAGAGCGGGAGGCTCCTACAATGAGCAGTTCTTC
cdr3_aa: CASRPIRAGGSYNEQFF

d_call: NA
v_call: TRBV11-3
clone_size: NA
j_call: TRBJ2-5
cdr3_length: 14
cdr3_nt: TGTGCCAGCAGCTTATCCCACGGAGAAGAGACCCAGTACTTC
cdr3_aa: CASSLSHGEETQYF

d_call: NA
v_call: TRBV30
clone_size: NA
j_call: TRBJ2-7
cdr3_length: 13
cdr3_nt: TGTGCCTGGAACCGGGACACCACCTACGAGCAGTACTTC
cdr3_aa: CAWNRDTTYEQYF

d_call: NA
v_call: TRBV7-2
clone_size: NA
j_call: TRBJ2-2
cdr3_length: 15
cdr3_nt: TGTGCCAGCAGCCCAAGGAACAGGGTCACCGGGGAGCTGTTTTTT
cdr3_aa: CASSPRNRVTGELFF

d_call: TRBD1
v_call: TRBV7-8
clone_size: NA
j_call: TRBJ2-3
cdr3_length: 16
cdr3_nt: TGTGCCAGCAGCTTAGGAATCAGGGGGCACACAGATACGCAGTATTTT
cdr3_aa: CASSLGIRGHTDTQYF

d_call: NA
v_call: TRBV30
clone_size: NA
j_call: TRBJ2-1
cdr3_length: 12
cdr3_nt: TGTGCCTGGAGTGTAGGCGGATCCGCACGGTTCTTC
cdr3_aa: CAWSVGGSARFF

d_call: NA
v_call: TRBV6-4
clone_size: NA
j_call: TRBJ1-1
cdr3_length: 16
cdr3_nt: TGTGCCAGCAGTGACTCGAAGGTGTTCGGCAGCACTGAAGCTTTCTTT
cdr3_aa: CASSDSKVFGSTEAFF

d_call: TRBD1
v_call: TRBV11-2
clone_size: NA
j_call: TRBJ2-7
cdr3_length: 19
cdr3_nt: TGTGCCAGCAGCTCCATAAACCGGGACAGGGGGCCGGGTCGCTACGAGCAGTACTTC
cdr3_aa: CASSSINRDRGPGRYEQYF

d_call: NA
v_call: TRBV3-1/TRBV3-2
clone_size: once
j_call: TRBJ2-7
cdr3_length: 14
cdr3_nt: TGTGCCAGCAGCCCAACAAGCTCCGGGACCGCTTCGTACTTC
cdr3_aa: CASSPTSSGTASYF

d_call: NA
v_call: TRBV13
clone_size: NA
j_call: TRBJ2-7
cdr3_length: 14
cdr3_nt: TGTGCCAGCAGCAGAGGGGGGGCAGGGAAGGAGCAGTACTTC
cdr3_aa: CASSRGGAGKEQYF

d_call: TRBD1
v_call: TRBV6-2/TRBV6-3
clone_size: NA
j_call: TRBJ2-7
cdr3_length: 14
cdr3_nt: TGTGCCAGCAGCCCACAGGGGTCTTCCTACGAGCAGTACTTC
cdr3_aa: CASSPQGSSYEQYF

d_call: NA
v_call: TRBV6-5
clone_size: NA
j_call: TRBJ2-7
cdr3_length: 14
cdr3_nt: TGTGCCAGCAGTTACCAGGAGGTGGGCTACGAGCAGTACTTC
cdr3_aa: CASSYQEVGYEQYF

d_call: NA
v_call: TRBV19
clone_size: NA
j_call: TRBJ1-6
cdr3_length: 13
cdr3_nt: TGTGCCAGTAGTCTGGGCAGGGATTCACCCCTCCACTTT
cdr3_aa: CASSLGRDSPLHF

d_call: NA
v_call: TRBV3-1/TRBV3-2
clone_size: NA
j_call: TRBJ2-2
cdr3_length: 11
cdr3_nt: TGTGCCAGCCGTAACACCGGGGAGCTGTTTTTT
cdr3_aa: CASRNTGELFF